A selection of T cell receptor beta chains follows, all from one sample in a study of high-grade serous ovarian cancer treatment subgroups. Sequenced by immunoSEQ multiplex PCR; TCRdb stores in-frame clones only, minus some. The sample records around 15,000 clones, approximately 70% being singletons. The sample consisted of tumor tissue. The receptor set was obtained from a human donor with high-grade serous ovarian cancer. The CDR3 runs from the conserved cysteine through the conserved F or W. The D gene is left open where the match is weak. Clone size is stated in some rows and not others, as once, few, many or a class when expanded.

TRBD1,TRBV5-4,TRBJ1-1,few,TGTGCCAGCAGCTCCCCGACAGGGAGGAACACTGAAGCTTTCTTT,CASSSPTGRNTEAFF
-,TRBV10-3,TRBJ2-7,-,TGTGCCATCAGTGATCGGGGGGCTCGCGACGAGCAGTACTTC,CAISDRGARDEQYF
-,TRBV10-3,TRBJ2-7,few,TGTGCCATCAGTGATCAGTTAGTCCCCTACGAGCAGTACTTC,CAISDQLVPYEQYF
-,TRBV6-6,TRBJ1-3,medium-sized,TGTGCCAGCGTTGCGGGGGCCGGAAACACCATATATTTT,CASVAGAGNTIYF
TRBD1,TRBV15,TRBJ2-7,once,TGTGCCACCCTCCGGGACAGATCCTACGAGCAGTACTTC,CATLRDRSYEQYF
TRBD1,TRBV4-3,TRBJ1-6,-,TGCGCCAGCAGCCAAGGTACCGGGACAGGGTATTCACCCCTCCACTTT,CASSQGTGTGYSPLHF
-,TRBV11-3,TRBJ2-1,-,TGTGCCAGCAGCCCCTTCCCGCTGAAGTTCTTC,CASSPFPLKFF
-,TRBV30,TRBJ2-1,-,TGTGCCTGGAGTATAAACAATGAGCAGTTCTTC,CAWSINNEQFF
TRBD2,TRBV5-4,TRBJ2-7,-,TGTGCCAGCAGCATCGCTAGCGGGGGGAGCTACGAGCAGTACTTC,CASSIASGGSYEQYF
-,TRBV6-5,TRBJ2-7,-,TGTGCCAGCAGTTACTCGAGCCTAGCCCCTTCCTACGAGCAGTACTTC,CASSYSSLAPSYEQYF
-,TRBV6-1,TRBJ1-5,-,TGTGCCAGCAGGTCGGGAAATAGCAATCAGCCCCAGCATTTT,CASRSGNSNQPQHF
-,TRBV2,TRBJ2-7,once,TGTGCCAGCAGTGAGGTGGGGAATGGGCAGTACTTC,CASSEVGNGQYF
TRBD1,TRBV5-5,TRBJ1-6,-,TGCGCCAGCAGCCCCTCAGCTGGGACAGATAATTCACCCCTCCACTTT,CASSPSAGTDNSPLHF
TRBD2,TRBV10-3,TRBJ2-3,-,TGTGCCATCAGTGGGCTAGCGGGCACAGATACGCAGTATTTT,CAISGLAGTDTQYF
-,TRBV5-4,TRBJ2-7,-,TGTGCCAGCAGTTTGAAGGGAGTTTCCTACGAGCAGTACTTC,CASSLKGVSYEQYF
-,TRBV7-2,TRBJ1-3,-,TGTGCCAGCAGCTTACACCAGGTCAGCTCTGGAAACACCATATATTTT,CASSLHQVSSGNTIYF
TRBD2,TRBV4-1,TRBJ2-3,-,TGCGCCAGCAGCCAGAGCGGGACCGTTACCACAGATACGCAGTATTTT,CASSQSGTVTTDTQYF
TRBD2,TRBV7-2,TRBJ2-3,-,TGTGCCAGCAGCTTGAGCGGGACCACAGATACGCAGTATTTT,CASSLSGTTDTQYF
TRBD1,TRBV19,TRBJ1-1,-,TGTGCCAGTAGTACTCACAGGGGAGGAAGGAAGAACACTGAAGCTTTCTTT,CASSTHRGGRKNTEAFF
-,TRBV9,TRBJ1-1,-,TGTGCCTCGGCCTTCCAGCAGATCGTTCGTTTGCGACACCTGAACACTGAAGCTTTCTTT,CASAFQQIVRLRHLNTEAFF
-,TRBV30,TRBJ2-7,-,TGTGCCTGGAATTATGGGTCAGGGGCTGAGGAGCAGTACTTC,CAWNYGSGAEEQYF
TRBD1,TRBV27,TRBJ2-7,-,TGTGCCAGCACACCTTTGGGGACAGGGACCTACGAGCAGTACTTC,CASTPLGTGTYEQYF
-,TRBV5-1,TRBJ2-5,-,TGCGCCAGCAGCTTGCGACGGGCCGTGCAAGAGACCCAGTACTTC,CASSLRRAVQETQYF
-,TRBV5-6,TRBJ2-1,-,TGTGCCAGCAGCGACGACAATGAGCAGTTCTTC,CASSDDNEQFF
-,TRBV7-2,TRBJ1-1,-,TGTGCCAGCAGCTTCGACCCTGCTAGAAACACTGAAGCTTTCTTT,CASSFDPARNTEAFF
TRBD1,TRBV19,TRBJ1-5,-,TGTGCCAGTAAGGGGGGGAGTACAGGGGGCTCTGGCAATCAGCCCCAGCATTTT,CASKGGSTGGSGNQPQHF
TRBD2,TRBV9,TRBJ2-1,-,TGTGCCAGCAGCGGAGGACTAGCGGGGGGCCTCACTGTTTACAATGAGCAGTTCTTC,CASSGGLAGGLTVYNEQFF
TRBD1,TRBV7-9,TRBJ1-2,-,TGTGCCAGCAGCTTAGGTTCACCGGGACAGGGCTATGGCTACACCTTC,CASSLGSPGQGYGYTF
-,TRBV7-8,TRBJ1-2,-,TGTGCCAGCAGCTACGGGGAAGGCTATGGCTACACCTTC,CASSYGEGYGYTF
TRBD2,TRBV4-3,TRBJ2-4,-,TGCGCCAGCAGCCAAGTAAGGACTAGCGGGGCAGCCAAAAACATTCAGTACTTC,CASSQVRTSGAAKNIQYF
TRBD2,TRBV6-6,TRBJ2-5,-,TGTGCCAGCAAGACGGGAGGGACTCAAGAGACCCAGTACTTC,CASKTGGTQETQYF